The entry that follows covers one T cell receptor beta chain sequence. This sample was included in a study of blood T cell repertoires in COVID-19. Overall study: Samples taken during acute and convalescent COVID-19 were collected in the United States, Italy and Spain.

Authors' analysis steps: Scientists estimated how many nucleated cells there were by amplifying reference gene primers. Clones were read by immunoSEQ multiplex PCR, and TCRdb kept only the in-frame ones, dropping some. Clone size and V and J calls were adopted from that table, with D and trimming inferred from the DNA. The data hold 230,000 or so clones, with less than 90% observed a single time. There are 13 residues in the CDR3. Unmatched junction bases numbered 10, after V lost 8 bases and J lost 7 bases. CDR1 is SNHLY, CDR2 FYNNEI, per germline. This TCR was sampled from a man in his forties with active or convalescent COVID-19. Sequencing was done on a sample of peripheral blood. J is TRBJ2-7 and V is TRBV2; 8 nucleotides align to TRBD1. The CDR3 nucleotides read TGTGCCAGCGGGCTGCAGGGGGCGCTTGAGCAGTACTTC. The encoded protein is CASGLQGALEQYF.